A single sample is the source of the 28 T cell receptor beta chains below, sequenced in a study of T cell changes during pregnancy in multiple sclerosis. Repertoires were generated with immunoSEQ multiplex PCR, while TCRdb's copy carries only in-frame clones and drops some. The sample includes about 13,000 clones, about 88% of them seen just once. The sequencing used CD8+ T cells from peripheral blood mononuclear cells, collected in the first trimester of pregnancy. These receptors all come from a female donor with multiple sclerosis, enrolled in a pregnancy study.

The chain joins TRBV5-4 to TRBJ2-1; 9 bases are shared with TRBD1. The CDR3 is 16 residues long. Germline V CDR1 and CDR2: SGHNT, YYREEE (reference sequence). Unmatched junction bases numbered 6, after V lost 4 bases and J lost 1 base. CDR3 loop: CASSPHRGPSYNEQFF. In DNA form, the CDR3 reads TGTGCCAGCAGCCCTCACAGGGGGCCTTCCTACAATGAGCAGTTCTTC.

The chain is built from TRBV4-2 and TRBJ2-6; D remains ambiguous. Germline lookup yields CDR1 LGHNA and CDR2 YNFKEQ. V lost 0 bases, J lost 0 bases, and 6 bases lay in between. The CDR3 sequence is 16 residues long. The CDR3 is CASSQDMSSGANVLTF. DNA of the CDR3: TGTGCCAGCAGCCAAGATATGAGCTCTGGGGCCAACGTCCTGACTTTC.

The chain carries TRBV27 and TRBJ2-1; D gene unclear. Germline V CDR1 and CDR2: MNHEY, SMNVEV (reference sequence). The CDR3 is made up of 13 amino acids. V was pared by 6 bases and J by 4 bases, with 10 bases between. The CDR3, as DNA: TGTGCCAGCAGGCGGCAGCTTTACAATGAGCAGTTCTTC. Translating gives CASRRQLYNEQFF.

Only one count was recorded for this clone. The chain joins TRBV19 to TRBJ2-7; D ambiguous. Trimming shortened V by 3 bases and J by 3 bases, and 12 bases separated the two germline ends. Germline assignment: CDR1 LNHDA and CDR2 SQIVND (reference sequence). The CDR3 spans 14 residues. CDR3 sequence reads: CASSIDIEFYEQYF. The CDR3 nucleotides are TGTGCCAGTAGTATCGATATTGAGTTCTACGAGCAGTACTTC.

V usage is TRBV5-1 and J usage is TRBJ2-1, with TRBD1 identical over 7 bases. With V trimmed by 4 bases and J by 3 bases, 10 bases remained unmatched. Germline V CDR1 and CDR2: SGHRS, YFSETQ. This CDR3 contains 16 residues. CDR3 in amino acids: CASSLEAGGYYNEQFF. The CDR3 bases are TGCGCCAGCAGCCTGGAGGCAGGGGGATACTACAATGAGCAGTTCTTC.

V usage is TRBV7-6 and J usage is TRBJ2-1; 14 nucleotides agree with TRBD2. With V trimmed by 3 bases and J by 3 bases, 1 base remained unmatched. CDR1 and CDR2 (germline): SGHVS, FNYEAQ. This CDR3 contains 16 residues. The CDR3 region is CASSFGTSGSYNEQFF. DNA for the CDR3: TGTGCCAGCAGCTTTGGGACTAGCGGGAGCTACAATGAGCAGTTCTTC.

CDR3 bases: TGTGCCAGCAGCTTAGTGGGTACAGCCGGAAGCACCTTC. It encodes CASSLVGTAGSTF. This chain uses TRBV11-2 with TRBJ1-2; D gene ambiguous. Trimming took off 1 base at V and 13 bases at J, with 16 bases between the two ends. Germline CDR1 SGHAT, CDR2 FQNNGV. The CDR3 is 13 amino acids. Drawing the rest from reference TRBV11-2 and TRBJ1-2, the complete variable domain is EAGVAQSPRYKIIEKRQSVAFWCNPISGHATLYWYQQILGQGPKLLIQFQNNGVVDDSQLPKDRFSAERLKGVDSTLKIQPAKLEDSAVYLCASSLVGTAGSTFGSGTRLTVV.

The V call is TRBV2, the J call TRBJ1-1, with D tentatively TRBD1 (5 bases). V was pared by 6 bases and J by 3 bases, with 14 bases between. Germline lookup yields CDR1 SNHLY and CDR2 FYNNEI. The CDR3 length is 14 residues. CDR3 DNA sequence: TGTGCCAGCAGCCGGACGGGGGTATACACTGAAGCTTTCTTT. It yields the protein CASSRTGVYTEAFF.

V usage is TRBV13 and J usage is TRBJ2-2; D possibly corresponds to TRBD1 (6 bases). The V end was cut by 4 bases, the J end by 3 bases, with 9 bases between. Germline CDR1 PRHDT, CDR2 FYEKMQ (reference sequence). The CDR3 consists of 14 residues. The CDR3 sequence: CASSSDRHTGELFF. The DNA for the CDR3 is TGTGCCAGCAGCTCGGACAGACACACCGGGGAGCTGTTTTTT.

V and J are TRBV7-9 and TRBJ2-1; no definite D call. Trimming left V 1 base short and J 0 bases short, with 4 bases between. Germline-derived CDR1 and CDR2 are SEHNR and FQNEAQ (reference sequence). The CDR3 runs to 14 residues. The CDR3 DNA sequence: TGTGCCAGCAGCTTAGATAGCTCCTACAATGAGCAGTTCTTC. This translates into CASSLDSSYNEQFF.

This chain joins TRBV4-3 and TRBJ2-1; 12 bases are shared with TRBD2. There are 18 residues in the CDR3. Germline V lookup: CDR1 LGHNA, CDR2 YSLEER. Trimming at V came to 0 bases and at J to 4 bases, leaving 7 bases not matched to a gene. The CDR3 loop is CASSQEAGLAGLYNEQFF. CDR3 sequence (DNA): TGCGCCAGCAGCCAAGAGGCAGGACTAGCGGGGTTATACAATGAGCAGTTCTTC.

The rearrangement joins TRBV28 to TRBJ2-7; possibly TRBD2 for D (5 bases). Germline loops: CDR1 MDHEN, CDR2 SYDVKM. There are 14 residues in the CDR3. Trimming cost V 5 bases and J 6 bases, with 17 bases left between them. DNA for the CDR3: TGTGCCAGCAGTACCATCCAGATCCGGGGCGAGCAGTACTTC. Amino acids: CASSTIQIRGEQYF.

This chain's CDR3 is CASSPPGLALRYNEQFF. The CDR3 DNA sequence: TGTGCCAGCAGTCCTCCGGGACTAGCTTTGCGGTACAATGAGCAGTTCTTC. J is TRBJ2-1 and V is TRBV7-6, with 9 bases aligning to TRBD2. V was clipped by 6 bases and J by 4 bases; unmatched bases: 13. The CDR3 is made up of 17 amino acids. Germline V gene sequence: CDR1 SGHVS, CDR2 FNYEAQ.

V and J are TRBV6-5 and TRBJ1-6; D possibly corresponds to TRBD1 (6 bases). CDR3 length: 15 amino acids. CDR1 is MNHEY and CDR2 is SVGAGI in the germline V gene. The V end lost 6 bases, the J end lost 9 bases, and 18 bases lay between the germline ends. The CDR3 here is CASSQGWELGSPLHF. CDR3 nucleotide sequence: TGTGCCAGCAGCCAGGGGTGGGAGTTGGGTTCACCCCTCCACTTT.

The V and J genes are TRBV30 and TRBJ1-3; D ambiguous. Looked up from germline, CDR1 is GTSNPN and CDR2 is SVGIG (reference sequence). Trimming pared 2 bases from V and 2 bases from J, leaving 10 bases between. The CDR3 is made up of 14 amino acids. CDR3 sequence reads: CAWSLDLPGNTIYF. The CDR3 nucleotides read TGTGCCTGGAGTTTAGATTTACCTGGAAACACCATATATTTT.

The CDR3: CASSERDNQPQHF. The CDR3 DNA reads TGTGCCAGCAGTGAGAGGGACAATCAGCCCCAGCATTTT. The rearrangement links TRBV6-4 to TRBJ1-5; D is unresolved. From germline, CDR1 is MRHNA and CDR2 SNTAGT. CDR3 length: 13 residues. Trimming stripped 3 bases from V and 3 bases from J, with 6 bases between.

This clone was seen a handful of times. The chain uses TRBV4-3 and TRBJ2-2; 12 bases match TRBD2. The trim removed 0 bases at V and 6 bases at J, leaving 2 bases unmatched. The CDR3 contains 16 residues. CDR1 and CDR2 (germline): LGHNA, YSLEER. The CDR3, as DNA: TGCGCCAGCAGCCAAGATCCTAGCGGGGGGGCCGGGGAGCTGTTTTTT. Protein product: CASSQDPSGGAGELFF.

This clone was seen a few times. This chain links TRBV25-1 with TRBJ2-3, with TRBD2 identical over 10 bases. Trimming took 3 bases from V and 4 from J; bases not matched to a gene: 7. The length of the CDR3 is 16 residues. The germline CDR1 and CDR2 sequences are MGHDK and SYGVNS. CDR3 protein: CASSESSGGLADTQYF. DNA of the CDR3: TGTGCCAGCAGTGAGAGTAGCGGGGGGTTGGCAGATACGCAGTATTTT.

This rearrangement joins TRBV28 to TRBJ1-1; a possible D gene is TRBD1 (6 bases). Deletions cut 7 bases from V and 5 bases from J, with 14 bases between. CDR3 length: 13 amino acids. CDR1 MDHEN and CDR2 SYDVKM come from the germline V gene. CDR3 nucleotide sequence: TGTGCCAGCACCATACAGGGATGGACTGAAGCTTTCTTT. This codes for CASTIQGWTEAFF.

The rearrangement joins TRBV7-3 to TRBJ2-5; D unresolved. Germline-derived CDR1 and CDR2 are SGHTA and FQGTGA. The CDR3 has 13 residues. Trimming shortened V by 3 bases and J by 5 bases, and 10 bases separated the two germline ends. For the CDR3, the DNA is TGTGCCAGCAGCTTCCTAGTCGGGGAGACCCAGTACTTC. It translates to CASSFLVGETQYF.

The CDR3 sequence: CASSVIRGSAEAFF. As DNA, the CDR3 is TGTGCCAGCAGTGTGATTCGGGGTAGCGCTGAAGCTTTCTTT. The chain employs TRBV6-1 and TRBJ1-1; D is unclear. V lost 4 bases, J lost 6 bases, and 15 bases lay in between. The CDR3 has 14 residues. Germline CDR1 MNHNS, CDR2 SASEGT.

The V call is TRBV7-6, the J call TRBJ2-1; TRBD1 might be the D (6 bases). CDR3 length: 14 amino acids. V shed 3 bases and J shed 7 bases, with 13 bases lying between them. Germline CDR1 reads SGHVS; CDR2 reads FNYEAQ. The CDR3 DNA reads as TGTGCCAGCAGCTTTAGCGACAGGACTAATGAGCAGTTCTTC. Amino acids: CASSFSDRTNEQFF.

The chain is built from TRBV4-3 and TRBJ2-2; the match to TRBD2 covers 9 bases. This CDR3 has 17 residues. V gave up 0 bases and J gave up 6 bases; unmatched junction bases: 8. Germline V CDR1 and CDR2: LGHNA, YSLEER. In DNA form, the CDR3 reads TGCGCCAGCAGCCAAGATCAGGGACTAGCCTTATCCGGGGAGCTGTTTTTT. This gives the protein CASSQDQGLALSGELFF.

This clone came up once. This chain uses TRBV28 with TRBJ2-7, with a possible D match to TRBD2 (6 bases). Trimming cost V 6 bases and J 0 bases, with 12 bases left between them. The CDR3 spans 14 residues. Looked up from germline, CDR1 is MDHEN and CDR2 is SYDVKM. The CDR3 DNA is TGTGCCAGCAGCCCCACCGGGGGCTCCTACGAGCAGTACTTC. As protein: CASSPTGGSYEQYF.

This clone was detected once. The V call is TRBV6-4, the J call TRBJ2-7, with 11 bases matching TRBD2. V shed 5 bases and J 5 bases; nucleotides not matched to a gene: 8. The CDR3 runs to 15 residues. CDR1 is MRHNA and CDR2 is SNTAGT in the germline V gene. DNA for the CDR3: TGTGCCAGCAGTCTTACTAGCGGGGGACACGACGAGCAGTACTTC. This sequence encodes CASSLTSGGHDEQYF.

This rearrangement joins TRBV18 to TRBJ1-2, with 8 positions matching TRBD1. CDR1 and CDR2 (germline): KGHSH, LQKENI. The CDR3 is made up of 15 amino acids. Trimming at V came to 2 bases and at J to 5 bases, leaving 7 bases not matched to a gene. CDR3 bases: TGTGCCAGCTCACCAATGACAGGGGTTCTATATGGCTACACCTTC. Its translation: CASSPMTGVLYGYTF.

The V gene is TRBV6-1, the J gene TRBJ2-7; 8 positions agree with TRBD1. The CDR3 length is 15 residues. Unmatched junction bases numbered 5, after V lost 2 bases and J lost 2 bases. Per the germline V gene, CDR1 is MNHNS and CDR2 is SASEGT. The CDR3 spells CASSESGTGTYEQYF. As DNA, the CDR3 is TGTGCCAGCAGTGAATCCGGGACAGGTACCTACGAGCAGTACTTC.

The chain combines TRBV5-4 with TRBJ2-5, with TRBD1 identical over 7 bases. This CDR3 has 13 residues. In germline, CDR1 is SGHNT, CDR2 YYREEE (reference sequence). Germline trimming cut 4 bases from V and 5 bases from J; bases unmatched to any gene: 5. The CDR3 DNA reads TGTGCCAGCAGCCGACAGGGTTACGAGACCCAGTACTTC. It is translated as CASSRQGYETQYF.